This is a list of T cell receptor beta chains from one sample in a study of Tregs in tolerant kidney transplant recipients. The method was immunoSEQ multiplex PCR; TCRdb's version includes in-frame clones alone and lacks a portion of them. The sample gives about 87,000 clones, approximately 93% of which show up once; 0.46% is in the top ten. Specimen: CD4+ T cells from blood, collected before the transplant. All receptors derive from a human donor who received a combined kidney and bone marrow transplant. The CDR3 runs from the conserved cysteine through the conserved F or W. A D gene is named only where the DNA matches it firmly. Some rows mark clone size as missing; the rest say once, few, many or name a class of expanded clone.

clone_size d_call j_call v_call cdr3_nt cdr3_aa
NA NA TRBJ2-5 TRBV7-3 TGTGCCAGCATCCACAGGGAGACCCAGTACTTC CASIHRETQYF
NA NA TRBJ1-2 TRBV11-2 TGTGCCAGCAGCTTAGTTCAGGTTAACTATGGCTACACCTTC CASSLVQVNYGYTF
NA TRBD2 TRBJ2-1 TRBV12-5 TGTGCTAGTGGTTTGGTACTGGGACTAGCGGACAATGAGCAGTTCTTC CASGLVLGLADNEQFF
NA NA TRBJ1-1 TRBV9 TGTGCCAGCAGCGTTACAGGGTCGAGCACTGAAGCTTTCTTT CASSVTGSSTEAFF
NA TRBD2 TRBJ2-7 TRBV7-6 TGTGCCAGCAGCCCCCTTGCGGGGGGGTCCTACGAGCAGTACTTC CASSPLAGGSYEQYF
NA NA TRBJ2-3 TRBV7-3 TGTGCCAGCAGCGCGGGTGGCACGGATACGCAGTATTTT CASSAGGTDTQYF
NA TRBD1 TRBJ2-7 TRBV28 TGTGCCAGCACTAACCGGGACAGAAGATTCTACGAGCAGTACTTC CASTNRDRRFYEQYF
NA NA TRBJ2-5 TRBV9 TGTGCCAGCAGCGTCCGGCCTATCGGGGAGACCCAGTACTTC CASSVRPIGETQYF
NA NA TRBJ2-5 TRBV7-2 TGTGCCAGCAGCTTATCTTTGACACAAGAGACCCAGTACTTC CASSLSLTQETQYF
once TRBD2 TRBJ2-5 TRBV29-1 TGCTCCCTAGCGGGGGGGCCGGTAGGGGAGACCCAGTACTTC CSLAGGPVGETQYF
NA TRBD1 TRBJ2-2 TRBV11-3 TGTGCCAGCAGCTCCTCTACCGGGGACAGGGTTAAGGGGGAGCTGTTTTTT CASSSSTGDRVKGELFF
NA NA TRBJ1-6 TRBV7-2 TGTGCCAGCAGCCTAGTAGACAGCAAAAATTCACCCCTCCACTTT CASSLVDSKNSPLHF
NA TRBD1 TRBJ1-2 TRBV5-1 TGCGCCAGCAGCTTGGCCTCGAGGGGACAGGGCGCTCAGGGCGGCTACACCTTC CASSLASRGQGAQGGYTF
NA TRBD1 TRBJ1-5 TRBV6-1 TGTGCCAGCATTAGGACAGGAGGAGGCCAGCCCCAGCATTTT CASIRTGGGQPQHF